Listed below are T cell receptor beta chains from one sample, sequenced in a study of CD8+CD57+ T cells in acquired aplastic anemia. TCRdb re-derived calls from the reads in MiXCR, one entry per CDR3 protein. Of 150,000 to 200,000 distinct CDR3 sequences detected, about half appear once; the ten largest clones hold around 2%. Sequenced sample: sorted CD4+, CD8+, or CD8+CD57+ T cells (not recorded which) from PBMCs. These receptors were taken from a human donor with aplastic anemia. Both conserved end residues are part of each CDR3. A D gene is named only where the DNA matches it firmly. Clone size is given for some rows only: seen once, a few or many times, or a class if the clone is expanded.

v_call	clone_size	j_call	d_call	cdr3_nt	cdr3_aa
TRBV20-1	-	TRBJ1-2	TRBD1	TGCAGTGCTACCACTGACAGGGGAGGGTATGGCTACACCTTC	CSATTDRGGYGYTF
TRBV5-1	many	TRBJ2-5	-	TGCGCCAGCAGGGTCGGAGGAACTTCCTCGGGAGAGACCCAGTACTTC	CASRVGGTSSGETQYF
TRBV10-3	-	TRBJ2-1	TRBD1	TGTGCCATCAGTGCCCAGGGACAGGGATCCTACAATGAGCAGTTCTTC	CAISAQGQGSYNEQFF
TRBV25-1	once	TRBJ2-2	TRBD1	TGTGCCAGCAGGTCGACAGGGGACACCGGGGAGCTGTTTTTT	CASRSTGDTGELFF
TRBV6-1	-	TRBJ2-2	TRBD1	TGTGCCAGCAGTGAGGGACAGCAAACCGGGGAGCTGTTTTTT	CASSEGQQTGELFF
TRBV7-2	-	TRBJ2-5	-	TGTGCCACCTCACAGGGCCTCCAAGAGACCCAGTACTTC	CATSQGLQETQYF
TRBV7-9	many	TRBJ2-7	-	TGTGCCAGCGGACAGTTGGGTCACAACGAGCAGTACTTC	CASGQLGHNEQYF
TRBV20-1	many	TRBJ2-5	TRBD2	TGCAGTGCTAGATCGACTAGCGGGAGGGTTGTGGAGACCCAGTACTTC	CSARSTSGRVVETQYF
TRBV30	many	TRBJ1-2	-	TGTGCCTGGAAGCAGGGAACCTATGGCTACACCTTC	CAWKQGTYGYTF
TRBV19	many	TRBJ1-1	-	TGTGCCAGTAGTATGGGGCTCCCGAACACTGAAGCTTTCTTT	CASSMGLPNTEAFF
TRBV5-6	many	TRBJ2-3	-	TGTGCCAGCAGCCCAGGACGGGACACCCTCACAGATACGCAGTATTTT	CASSPGRDTLTDTQYF
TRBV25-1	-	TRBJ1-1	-	TGTGCCAGCAGTGTTACAGGGCCGACAGCTTTCTTT	CASSVTGPTAFF
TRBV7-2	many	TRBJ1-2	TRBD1	TGTGCCAGCAGCCAGATGGGACAGGGTCTTTCTGGCTACACCTTC	CASSQMGQGLSGYTF
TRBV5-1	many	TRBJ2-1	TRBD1	TGCGCCAGCAGCTTGAGGGCTGGACAGGGTAATGAGCAGTTCTTC	CASSLRAGQGNEQFF
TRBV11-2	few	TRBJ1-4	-	TGTGCCAGCAGCTCGATAACCGGAAGGGGTGAAGAAAAACTGTTTTTT	CASSSITGRGEEKLFF
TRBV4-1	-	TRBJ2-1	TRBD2	TGCGCCAGCAGCCAAGAGGTTCCGGCTAGCGGGAGTGCATACAATGAGCAGTTCTTC	CASSQEVPASGSAYNEQFF
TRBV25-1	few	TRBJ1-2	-	TGTGCCAGCTCGAGGGCGCCGGGGCAGGGGAACTATGGCTACACCTTC	CASSRAPGQGNYGYTF
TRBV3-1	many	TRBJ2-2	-	TGTGCCAGCAAAACTACCGGGGAGCTGTTTTTT	CASKTTGELFF
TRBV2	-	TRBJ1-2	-	TGTGCCAGCAGTGAAGAGGGTACTTATGGCTACACCTTC	CASSEEGTYGYTF
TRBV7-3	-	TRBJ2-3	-	TGTGCCAGCAGCCCTCAGACCGCTGCAGATACGCAGTATTTT	CASSPQTAADTQYF
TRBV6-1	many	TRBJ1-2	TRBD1	TGTGCCATCCGGACAGGCGGAGACTATGGCTACACCTTC	CAIRTGGDYGYTF
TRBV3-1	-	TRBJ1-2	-	TGTGCCAGCAGCCAACTTATTGGACCGAAACAGGGCTACACCTTC	CASSQLIGPKQGYTF
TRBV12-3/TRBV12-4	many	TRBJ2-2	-	TGTGCCAGCAGTCCCCCCCTCACCGGGGAGCTGTTTTTT	CASSPPLTGELFF
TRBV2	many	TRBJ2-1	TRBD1	TGTGCCAGCAGTCGACAGGGGTTCCCCTACAATGAGCAGTTCTTC	CASSRQGFPYNEQFF
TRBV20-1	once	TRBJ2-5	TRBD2	TGCAGTGCTACTAGCGGGGGCCAAGAGACCCAGTACTTC	CSATSGGQETQYF
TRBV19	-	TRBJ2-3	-	TGTGCCAGTAGTACGGGAGAGAGCACACATACGCAGTATTTT	CASSTGESTHTQYF
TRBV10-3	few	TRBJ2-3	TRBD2	TGTGCCATCAGTGAGTCGCTGGGACTAGCGAATACGCAGTATTTT	CAISESLGLANTQYF
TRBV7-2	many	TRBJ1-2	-	TGTGCCAGCAGCTTAGGGTTTATCTATGGCTACACCTTC	CASSLGFIYGYTF
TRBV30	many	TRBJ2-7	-	TGTGCCGGTGCGAGTGGGGAGAACTACGAGCAGTACTTC	CAGASGENYEQYF